The text below deals with one T cell receptor beta chain. This specimen belongs to a study of blood T cell repertoires in COVID-19. This CDR3 is 13 amino acids long. Germline V CDR1 and CDR2: SGHRS, YFSETQ. Trimming took off 4 bases at V and 2 bases at J, with 8 bases between the two ends. Assay used: immunoSEQ multiplex PCR; TCRdb lists only in-frame clones, some missing. The sample has some 96,000 clones, 70% to 90% seen once. This clonotype was sampled from a human donor in a cohort sampled during active COVID-19. Sequencing used peripheral blood. V gene TRBV5-1 combines with J gene TRBJ2-3; a weak D match, TRBD2 (5 bases). DNA for the CDR3: TGCGCCAGCAGCAAGGAGGTCACAGATACGCAGTATTTT. The encoded protein is CASSKEVTDTQYF.